The sequence of this T cell receptor (beta chain) was determined in a study of T cell responses to AZD1222 COVID-19 vaccine. A few counts support this clone. Libraries were prepared by immunoSEQ multiplex PCR; TCRdb keeps only in-frame clonotypes and omits some of them. The sample has 250,000 to 300,000 clones, almost 95% seen once. The receptor was derived from an adult who received the AZD1222 COVID-19 vaccine. The source was peripheral blood, collected 28 days after the second AZD1222 dose.

CDR3: CASSFGRGLGYTF. The CDR3 nucleotides are TGTGCCAGCAGTTTCGGTAGGGGCCTCGGCTACACCTTC. The chain combines TRBV28 with TRBJ1-2, with a weak D call TRBD1 (5 bases). In germline, CDR1 is MDHEN, CDR2 SYDVKM. V lost 3 bases to trimming and J lost 8 bases, with 13 bases between them. The CDR3 sequence is 13 residues long.